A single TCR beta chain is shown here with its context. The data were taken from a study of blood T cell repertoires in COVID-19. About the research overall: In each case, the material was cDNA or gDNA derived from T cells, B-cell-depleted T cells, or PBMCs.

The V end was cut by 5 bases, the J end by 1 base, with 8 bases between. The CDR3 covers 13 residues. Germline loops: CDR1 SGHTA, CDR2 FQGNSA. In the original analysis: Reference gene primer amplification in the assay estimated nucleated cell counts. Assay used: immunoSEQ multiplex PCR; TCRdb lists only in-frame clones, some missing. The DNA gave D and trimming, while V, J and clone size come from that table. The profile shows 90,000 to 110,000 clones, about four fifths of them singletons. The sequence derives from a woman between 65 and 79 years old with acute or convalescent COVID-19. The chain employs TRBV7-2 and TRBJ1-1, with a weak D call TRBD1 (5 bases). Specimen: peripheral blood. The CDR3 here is CASSNQGNTEAFF. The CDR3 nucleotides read TGTGCCAGCAGCAACCAGGGGAACACTGAAGCTTTCTTT.